Following are 25 T cell receptor beta chains from one sample sequenced in a study of radiotherapy plus CTLA-4 blockade in lung cancer. Generated by immunoSEQ multiplex PCR, the TCRdb table keeps only in-frame clones and is missing some. The repertoire consists of tens of thousands of clones, with roughly three quarters occurring once and the leading ten covering roughly 10%. Sequencing used peripheral blood, obtained from a patient treated with radiotherapy plus ipilimumab. These receptors all come from a human donor with non-small cell lung cancer who had stable disease on radiotherapy plus ipilimumab.

The gene calls are TRBV27 and TRBJ1-1; 7 nucleotides align to TRBD1. CDR3 length: 14 amino acids. CDR1 MNHEY and CDR2 SMNVEV come from the germline V gene (reference sequence). V trimming: 6 bases; J trimming: 0 bases; junction bases outside the gene matches: 4. CDR3 sequence: CASRPGQLNTEAFF. The CDR3 DNA follows: TGTGCCAGCAGACCGGGACAGTTGAACACTGAAGCTTTCTTT.

The chain has TRBV10-2 and TRBJ2-3; tentatively, D is TRBD2 (6 bases). Trimming cost V 5 bases and J 2 bases, with 11 bases left between them. This CDR3 has 14 amino acids. Looked up from germline, CDR1 is WSHSY and CDR2 is SAAADI. The CDR3 reads CASSSGVPTDTQYF. The CDR3 DNA follows: TGCGCCAGCAGTTCGGGGGTGCCCACAGATACGCAGTATTTT.

This clone has a single count. The rearrangement links TRBV19 to TRBJ2-2, with 8 bases identical to TRBD2. The CDR3 runs 16 residues. Germline-derived CDR1 and CDR2 are LNHDA and SQIVND (reference sequence). Trimming took 4 bases from V and 7 from J; bases not matched to a gene: 11. CDR3 amino acids: CASSTGLAPAGGELFF. The CDR3 coding sequence is TGTGCCAGTAGTACCGGACTAGCCCCGGCCGGCGGGGAGCTGTTTTTT.

The rearrangement links TRBV19 to TRBJ1-1; 7 bases map to TRBD1. CDR3 length: 14 amino acids. Germline CDR1 reads LNHDA; CDR2 reads SQIVND (reference sequence). Unmatched junction bases numbered 4, after V lost 6 bases and J lost 0 bases. The CDR3 loop is CASSQGQLNTEAFF. CDR3 nucleotide sequence: TGTGCCAGTAGCCAGGGACAGCTGAACACTGAAGCTTTCTTT.

The J gene is TRBJ2-7, the V gene TRBV7-9, with a tentative D call TRBD1 (5 bases). V lost 1 base and J lost 1, with 11 bases in between. This CDR3 has 15 amino acids. The germline V gene encodes CDR1 SEHNR and CDR2 FQNEAQ (reference sequence). CDR3 in amino acids: CASSLGGARSYEQYF. In nucleotides, the CDR3 is TGTGCCAGCAGCTTAGGTGGGGCGCGGTCCTACGAGCAGTACTTC.

This chain joins TRBV7-2 and TRBJ2-7, with 7 positions matching TRBD1. V lost 5 bases to trimming and J lost 6 bases; unmatched junction nucleotides: 13. The CDR3 extends over 15 amino acids. Germline CDR1 is SGHTA and CDR2 is FQGNSA. The CDR3 DNA follows: TGTGCCAGCAGCACTAGTGCCCTGACAGGGAGCGAGCAGTACTTC. The encoded protein is CASSTSALTGSEQYF. The complete variable domain, with remaining parts taken from reference TRBV7-2 and TRBJ2-7, reads GAGVSQSPSNKVTEKGKDVELRCDPISGHTALYWYRQSLGQGLEFLIYFQGNSAPDKSGLPSDRFSAERTGGSVSTLTIQRTQQEDSAVYLCASSTSALTGSEQYFGPGTRLTVT.

This clone was counted only a few times. V is TRBV25-1 and J is TRBJ1-5, with TRBD1 as a possible D gene (6 bases). The V end lost 4 bases, the J end lost 0 bases, and 13 bases lay between the germline ends. The length of the CDR3 is 16 residues. CDR1 MGHDK and CDR2 SYGVNS come from the germline V gene. The CDR3 protein is CASSGGAPYSNQPQHF. In DNA, the CDR3 is TGTGCCAGCAGTGGGGGGGCACCTTATAGCAATCAGCCCCAGCATTTT. The full variable domain, in which reference TRBV25-1 and TRBJ1-5 provide the parts outside the CDR3, is EADIYQTPRYLVIGTGKKITLECSQTMGHDKMYWYQQDPGMELHLIHYSYGVNSTEKGDLSSESTVSRIRTEHFPLTLESARPSHTSQYLCASSGGAPYSNQPQHFGDGTRLSIL.

This clone has just a few counts. This sequence joins TRBV10-2 and TRBJ1-3; D call uncertain. V was shortened by 7 bases and J by 8 bases, with 18 bases between the two germline ends. CDR1 is WSHSY and CDR2 is SAAADI in the germline V gene. The CDR3 length is 14 residues. The CDR3 bases are TGCGCCAGCAACGGACGAGACTCTGGGCACACCATATATTTT. Translating gives CASNGRDSGHTIYF.

The V call is TRBV9, the J call TRBJ2-1; TRBD1 might be the D (6 bases). This CDR3 is built from 15 residues. The ends were cut back, 4 bases at V and 1 base at J, with 12 bases in the middle. From germline, CDR1 is SGDLS and CDR2 YYNGEE. Here the CDR3 reads CASSFRTDSYNEQFF. The CDR3, as DNA: TGTGCCAGCAGCTTCCGGACAGATTCCTACAATGAGCAGTTCTTC.

The chain links TRBV6-1 to TRBJ1-4; TRBD1 matches at 7 bases. In germline, CDR1 is MNHNS, CDR2 SASEGT. There are 15 residues in the CDR3. V was pared by 7 bases and J by 0 bases, with 5 bases of the junction left unmatched. The CDR3 loop is CASTTGRATNEKLFF. The CDR3 nucleotides read TGTGCCAGCACGACAGGGAGGGCAACTAATGAAAAACTGTTTTTT.

The chain is built from TRBV11-1 and TRBJ1-4, with D uncertain. The V end was cut by 6 bases, the J end by 5 bases, with 25 bases between. Germline V CDR1 and CDR2: SGHAT, FQDESV (reference sequence). This CDR3 is built from 18 residues. The CDR3 here is CASSELQSLLVDNEKLFF. CDR3 DNA sequence: TGTGCCAGCAGTGAACTGCAGAGTCTCCTAGTCGACAATGAAAAACTGTTTTTT.

The chain employs TRBV7-8 and TRBJ1-5, with D unclear. Trimming removed 1 base at V and 5 bases at J, with 12 bases between. CDR1 is SGHVS, CDR2 FQNEAQ, per germline. This CDR3 is 15 amino acids long. DNA for the CDR3: TGTGCCAGCAGCTTAGAAGGAGGGCTTTATCAGCCCCAGCATTTT. It translates to CASSLEGGLYQPQHF.

J is TRBJ2-3 and V is TRBV9; possible D gene TRBD1, 6 bases. The CDR3 extends over 17 amino acids. Germline lookup yields CDR1 SGDLS and CDR2 YYNGEE. Between the trimmed V and J ends, which lost 0 bases and 1 base, there was a span of 15 bases. The CDR3 spells CASSVATGRWGTDTQYF. The DNA for the CDR3 is TGTGCCAGCAGCGTAGCCACAGGGCGGTGGGGCACAGATACGCAGTATTTT.

The chain recombines TRBV11-2 with TRBJ2-5, with unresolved D. V was cut by 3 bases and J by 1 base, with 9 bases left in between. CDR3 size: 14 residues. The germline V gene encodes CDR1 SGHAT and CDR2 FQNNGV. Written as DNA, the CDR3 is TGTGCCAGCAGCTTTCGGATCTTCCAAGAGACCCAGTACTTC. Encoded protein: CASSFRIFQETQYF.

V is TRBV19 and J is TRBJ1-1; possible D gene TRBD1, 5 bases. CDR1 and CDR2 from the germline V gene are LNHDA and SQIVND (reference sequence). The length of the CDR3 is 14 residues. V lost 4 bases to trimming and J lost 11 bases, with 20 bases between them. CDR3 bases: TGTGCCAGTAGTACCCAGTTGGGGACGGGGATGGCTTTCTTT. It specifies CASSTQLGTGMAFF.

V and J are TRBV5-1 and TRBJ1-1; maybe TRBD1 (5 bases). The CDR3 is made up of 13 amino acids. Germline CDR1 SGHRS, CDR2 YFSETQ. Trimming pared 4 bases from V and 8 bases from J, leaving 15 bases between. The CDR3 region is CASSGIGVREAFF. CDR3 bases: TGCGCCAGCAGCGGAATAGGGGTGAGAGAAGCTTTCTTT.

The V and J genes are TRBV5-1 and TRBJ2-5; the D gene could be TRBD1 or TRBD2 (5 bases each). This CDR3 comprises 12 residues. Germline V gene data show CDR1 as SGHRS and CDR2 as YFSETQ. Trimming took 6 bases from V and 0 from J, leaving 6 bases between them. The CDR3 here is CASTGHQETQYF. The CDR3 region has the DNA TGCGCCAGCACGGGACACCAAGAGACCCAGTACTTC.

J is TRBJ2-7 and V is TRBV30; D may be TRBD2 (6 bases). Trimming removed 1 base from V and 5 bases from J, with 21 bases in between. Germline lookup yields CDR1 GTSNPN and CDR2 SVGIG (reference sequence). The CDR3 is made up of 16 amino acids. The CDR3 region is CAWSGGLTGRVHEQYF. In nucleotides, the CDR3 is TGTGCCTGGAGTGGGGGACTCACGGGCAGAGTCCACGAGCAGTACTTC.

V and J are TRBV7-2 and TRBJ2-3, with unresolved D. The germline CDR1 and CDR2 sequences are SGHTA and FQGNSA. This CDR3 contains 13 residues. V shed 1 base and J shed 3 bases, with 5 bases lying between them. The CDR3 nucleotides are TGTGCCAGCAGCTTAGGGGGAACAGATACGCAGTATTTT. Amino acids: CASSLGGTDTQYF.

The rearrangement joins TRBV27 to TRBJ1-2, with D possibly TRBD1 on 5 matching bases. V was clipped by 8 bases and J by 6 bases, with 13 bases between them. This CDR3 has 12 amino acids. Looked up from germline, CDR1 is MNHEY and CDR2 is SMNVEV (reference sequence). The CDR3 loop is CASSGRLNGYTF. DNA of the CDR3: TGTGCCAGCTCGGGACGGCTGAATGGCTACACCTTC.

This sequence joins TRBV2 and TRBJ1-6; D is ambiguous. V shed 7 bases and J shed 3 bases, with 7 bases lying between them. Germline loops: CDR1 SNHLY, CDR2 FYNNEI. The CDR3 is 13 amino acids. The CDR3 sequence: CASMTDYNSPLHF. The CDR3 DNA reads TGTGCCAGCATGACCGACTATAATTCACCCCTCCACTTT.

This sequence joins TRBV6-7 and TRBJ1-3; 9 nucleotides agree with TRBD1. TRBV6-7 is noted as an ORF with a role that remains uncertain. CDR3 length: 19 residues. Trimming at V came to 5 bases and at J to 1 base, leaving 15 bases not matched to a gene. As DNA, the CDR3 is TGTGCCAGCAGTGACCCGGGACAGGGTGACTTGTTTTCTGGAAACACCATATATTTT. Translating it yields CASSDPGQGDLFSGNTIYF.

This clone showed up just a few times. This rearrangement joins TRBV2 to TRBJ2-5; perhaps D is TRBD1 or TRBD2 (5 bases each). V was cut by 7 bases and J by 1 base, with 7 bases left in between. CDR1 is SNHLY, CDR2 FYNNEI, per germline. The CDR3 covers 12 residues. CDR3: CASTGLQETQYF. The CDR3 bases are TGTGCCAGCACGGGGCTCCAAGAGACCCAGTACTTC.

The CDR3 DNA sequence: TGTGCCAGCAGTGACGACAGCTCCACGCGCCCTGAGCAGCCCCAGCATTTT. Its protein is CASSDDSSTRPEQPQHF. The rearrangement links TRBV6-1 to TRBJ1-5; D may be TRBD1 (5 bases). The CDR3 is 17 residues long. From germline, CDR1 is MNHNS and CDR2 SASEGT. V lost 3 bases and J lost 7, with 22 bases in between.

The chain combines TRBV9 with TRBJ1-6; possible D gene TRBD1, 5 bases. Deletions cut 1 base from V and 7 bases from J, with 12 bases between. The CDR3 runs to 15 residues. Germline CDR1 reads SGDLS; CDR2 reads YYNGEE. The CDR3 DNA reads TGTGCCAGCAGCGTATCGGGGCAGACCAATTCACCCCTCCACTTT. The encoded protein is CASSVSGQTNSPLHF.